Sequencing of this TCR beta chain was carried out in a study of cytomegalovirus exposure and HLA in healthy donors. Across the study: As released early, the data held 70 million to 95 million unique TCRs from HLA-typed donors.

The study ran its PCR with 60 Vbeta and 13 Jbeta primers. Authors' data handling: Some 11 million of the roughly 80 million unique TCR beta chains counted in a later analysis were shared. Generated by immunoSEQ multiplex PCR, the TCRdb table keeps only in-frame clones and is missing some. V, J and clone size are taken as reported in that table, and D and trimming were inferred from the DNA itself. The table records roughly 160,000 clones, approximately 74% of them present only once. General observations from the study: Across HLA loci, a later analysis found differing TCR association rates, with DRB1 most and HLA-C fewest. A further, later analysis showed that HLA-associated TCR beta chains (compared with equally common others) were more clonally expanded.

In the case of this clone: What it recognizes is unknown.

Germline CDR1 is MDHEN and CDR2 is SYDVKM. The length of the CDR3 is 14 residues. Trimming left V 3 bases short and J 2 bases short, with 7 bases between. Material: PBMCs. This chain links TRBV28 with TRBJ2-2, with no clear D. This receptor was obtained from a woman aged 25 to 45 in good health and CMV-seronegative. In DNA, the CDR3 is TGTGCCAGCAGTTTCCTAGAAAACACCGGGGAGCTGTTTTTT. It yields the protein CASSFLENTGELFF.